This T cell receptor (beta chain) was observed in a study of cytomegalovirus exposure and HLA in healthy donors. For the study at large: HLA-typed donors contributed some 87 million unique TCRs, which were held in an early data release. Study-wide points: Sequencing depth across donors, presence/absence analyses assumed, was roughly uniform.

A single count supports this clone. Antigen: not known. In the PCR, 60 Vbeta and 13 Jbeta primers were used. Sequencing used immunoSEQ multiplex PCR; TCRdb keeps in-frame clones, though not all of them. Here the sample spans over 100,000 clones, nearly 80% being singletons. The CDR3 totals 14 residues. The V gene end was trimmed by 4 bases and the J gene end by 4 bases; junction bases not matched to a gene: 5. From germline, CDR1 is SGHNT and CDR2 YYREEE (reference sequence). The sequenced sample consisted of PBMCs. The genes are TRBV5-4 and TRBJ2-1, with 7 bases aligning to TRBD2. The TCR originated in a woman younger than 45 in good health and CMV-seropositive. In DNA form, the CDR3 reads TGTGCCAGCAGCGCTAGCGGAGCTTACAATGAGCAGTTCTTC. Translation gives CASSASGAYNEQFF. Complete variable domain (other parts from reference TRBV5-4 and TRBJ2-1): ETGVTQSPTHLIKTRGQQVTLRCSSQSGHNTVSWYQQALGQGPQFIFQYYREEENGRGNFPPRFSGLQFPNYSSELNVNALELDDSALYLCASSASGAYNEQFFGPGTRLTVL.